One sample yielded the 23 T cell receptor beta chains listed below, sequenced in a study of CD8 T cell repertoires and HIV-1 epitope variants. Using immunoSEQ multiplex PCR, the repertoire was profiled, and TCRdb retains in-frame clones only, with some absent. The sample contains about 90,000 clones, around 75% of which appear only once. Sequencing used uncultured baseline CD8+ T cells from peripheral blood mononuclear cells (PBMCs). The source is a male donor with HIV.

The rearrangement uses TRBV2 and TRBJ2-1, with a possible D match to TRBD2 (6 bases). CDR1 and CDR2 from the germline V gene are SNHLY and FYNNEI. CDR3 size: 13 residues. Deletions cut 6 bases from V and 5 bases from J, with 11 bases between. The CDR3 DNA is TGTGCCAGCAGCTTGGGACTTGACAATGAGCAGTTCTTC. It translates to CASSLGLDNEQFF.

This sequence joins TRBV28 and TRBJ1-2, with no clear D. The CDR3 is 13 residues long. The V end lost 2 bases, the J end lost 3 bases, and 7 bases lay between the germline ends. Looked up from germline, CDR1 is MDHEN and CDR2 is SYDVKM. CDR3 sequence (DNA): TGTGCCAGCAGTTTAGGCGGACACTATGGCTACACCTTC. It encodes CASSLGGHYGYTF.

V usage is TRBV5-6 and J usage is TRBJ2-1; tentative D call: TRBD1 (5 bases). CDR1 and CDR2 from the germline V gene are SGHDT and YYEEEE. Trimming pared 5 bases from V and 3 bases from J, leaving 9 bases between. The CDR3 is 13 residues long. The CDR3 protein is CASRGRGYNEQFF. In nucleotides, the CDR3 is TGTGCCAGCAGGGGGCGCGGCTACAATGAGCAGTTCTTC.

V gene TRBV6-1 combines with J gene TRBJ1-4, with no clear D. This CDR3 spans 14 amino acids. Trimming stripped 6 bases from V and 8 bases from J, with 16 bases between. CDR1 is MNHNS and CDR2 is SASEGT in the germline V gene. CDR3 nucleotide sequence: TGTGCCAGCAGCTTACTAAGAGACGGGGAAAAACTGTTTTTT. Its translation: CASSLLRDGEKLFF.

V is TRBV6-5 and J is TRBJ1-5, with no clear D. V was trimmed by 5 bases and J by 7 bases, leaving 12 bases between them. The germline V gene has CDR1 MNHEY and CDR2 SVGAGI. The CDR3 is made up of 13 amino acids. CDR3 bases: TGTGCCAGCAGTCCACTTGTGGGGCAGCCCCAGCATTTT. It codes for CASSPLVGQPQHF.

The J gene is TRBJ2-3, the V gene TRBV7-2, with D maybe TRBD1 (5 bases). Trimming left V 2 bases short and J 4 bases short, with 7 bases between. This CDR3 has 13 amino acids. Per germline, CDR1 SGHTA and CDR2 FQGNSA. CDR3 sequence: CASSLRGADTQYF. The DNA of the CDR3 is TGTGCCAGCAGCTTAAGGGGCGCAGATACGCAGTATTTT.

This CDR3 is CASSEFLGGGNREKLFF. The CDR3 bases are TGTGCCAGCAGTGAATTCCTCGGTGGGGGAAATCGTGAAAAACTGTTTTTT. The V gene is TRBV25-1, the J gene TRBJ1-4, with D perhaps matching TRBD1 (5 bases). The ends were cut back, 1 base at V and 7 bases at J, with 19 bases in the middle. CDR1 is MGHDK, CDR2 SYGVNS, per germline. The CDR3 sequence is 17 residues long.

V and J are TRBV14 and TRBJ1-2; TRBD1 aligns across 10 bases. The V segment lost 6 bases and the J segment 3 bases; nucleotides outside the gene matches: 10. Germline CDR1 is SGHDN and CDR2 is FVKESK. There are 16 residues in the CDR3. As DNA, the CDR3 is TGTGCCAGCAGACCCGGACAGGGGGGAGCTTACTATGGCTACACCTTC. This encodes CASRPGQGGAYYGYTF.

The chain has TRBV7-9 and TRBJ2-7; D not resolved. The germline gives CDR1 SEHNR, CDR2 FQNEAQ (reference sequence). The length of the CDR3 is 15 residues. V was cut by 2 bases and J by 2 bases, with 13 bases left in between. In DNA, the CDR3 is TGTGCCAGCAGCTTAAGACCAGCTACGACCTACGAGCAGTACTTC. It codes for CASSLRPATTYEQYF.

This clone was counted a single time. The CDR3 loop reads CASSLYYRDTEAFF. The CDR3, as DNA: TGTGCCAGCAGTTTATACTACAGGGATACTGAAGCTTTCTTT. The V call is TRBV28, the J call TRBJ1-1; tentative D call: TRBD1 (6 bases). The germline V gene encodes CDR1 MDHEN and CDR2 SYDVKM. V was clipped by 1 base and J by 5 bases, with 11 bases between them. The CDR3 consists of 14 residues.

The rearrangement joins TRBV5-8 to TRBJ1-5; D is unresolved. V gave up 5 bases and J gave up 3 bases, with 15 bases separating them. The CDR3 consists of 15 residues. The germline V gene has CDR1 SGHTS and CDR2 YDEGEE. The CDR3 nucleotides are TGTGCCAGCAGTCATACACGAAAATCCAATCAGCCCCAGCATTTT. Protein sequence: CASSHTRKSNQPQHF.

CDR3 region: CASSPWGETQYF. The CDR3 DNA reads as TGTGCCAGCAGCCCCTGGGGGGAGACCCAGTACTTC. The rearrangement joins TRBV14 to TRBJ2-5; D may match TRBD1 or TRBD2 (5 bases each). Germline assignment: CDR1 SGHDN and CDR2 FVKESK. V shed 4 bases and J shed 5 bases, with 8 bases lying between them. The CDR3 spans 12 residues.

This chain joins TRBV5-1 and TRBJ2-5, with unresolved D. Per germline, CDR1 SGHRS and CDR2 YFSETQ. Between the trimmed V and J ends, which lost 5 bases and 5 bases, there was a span of 10 bases. This CDR3 contains 12 residues. CDR3 region: CASRERKETQYF. DNA for the CDR3: TGCGCCAGCAGGGAAAGGAAGGAGACCCAGTACTTC. Combining the CDR3 with reference TRBV5-1 and TRBJ2-5 gives the whole variable domain KAGVTQTPRYLIKTRGQQVTLSCSPISGHRSVSWYQQTPGQGLQFLFEYFSETQRNKGNFPGRFSGRQFSNSRSEMNVSTLELGDSALYLCASRERKETQYFGPGTRLLVL.

The rearrangement joins TRBV29-1 to TRBJ2-5; perhaps TRBD2 as D (6 bases). Trimming pared 5 bases from V and 4 bases from J, leaving 11 bases between. The CDR3 length is 12 residues. In germline, CDR1 is SQVTM, CDR2 ANQGSEA. The CDR3 is CSVQDYRETQYF. The CDR3 region has the DNA TGCAGCGTTCAGGACTACCGAGAGACCCAGTACTTC.

The chain employs TRBV29-1 and TRBJ1-1; D possibly corresponds to TRBD1 (6 bases). CDR1 SQVTM and CDR2 ANQGSEA come from the germline V gene. The CDR3 runs to 12 residues. The V and J ends lost 6 bases and 3 bases respectively, with 11 bases between them. CDR3 nucleotide sequence: TGCAGCGTCCACAGGGCCGACACTGAAGCTTTCTTT. Protein product: CSVHRADTEAFF.

This clone was counted many times. V usage is TRBV28 and J usage is TRBJ1-5; D gene unclear. The V end lost 3 bases, the J end lost 3 bases, and 12 bases lay between the germline ends. CDR1 is MDHEN, CDR2 SYDVKM, per germline. This CDR3 is 15 amino acids long. DNA of the CDR3: TGTGCCAGCAGTTTTGATGGACGGTACAATCAGCCCCAGCATTTT. It yields the protein CASSFDGRYNQPQHF.

The sample holds a few counts of this clone. The CDR3 here is CASSVDDRGAYGYTF. In nucleotides, the CDR3 is TGTGCCAGCAGCGTAGATGACAGGGGAGCCTATGGCTACACCTTC. The V call is TRBV9, the J call TRBJ1-2; 8 nucleotides agree with TRBD1. The CDR3 spans 15 residues. Germline CDR1 reads SGDLS; CDR2 reads YYNGEE. With 0 bases clipped from V and 4 bases from J, the junction kept 5 bases outside the gene matches.

V is TRBV7-3 and J is TRBJ1-4, with 7 bases fitting TRBD1. Germline CDR1 SGHTA, CDR2 FQGTGA. CDR3 length: 15 amino acids. V shed 5 bases, J shed 5 bases, and the junction held 8 bases outside the gene matches. The CDR3, as DNA: TGTGCCAGCAGCCCATCCAGGGGGAGCAATGAAAAACTGTTTTTT. Its protein is CASSPSRGSNEKLFF.

This clone was counted once. V gene TRBV28 combines with J gene TRBJ1-1; 8 bases match TRBD1. This CDR3 region has 17 residues. Germline CDR1 MDHEN, CDR2 SYDVKM. V trimming: 5 bases; J trimming: 0 bases; junction bases outside the gene matches: 11. In DNA, the CDR3 is TGTGCCAGCAGTCCACAGGGGGGTCGCGGTTTGAACACTGAAGCTTTCTTT. Its translation is CASSPQGGRGLNTEAFF.

This chain uses TRBV18 with TRBJ1-1; no definite D call. The V end lost 1 base, the J end lost 1 base, and 4 bases lay between the germline ends. Germline assignment: CDR1 KGHSH and CDR2 LQKENI. The CDR3 consists of 13 residues. CDR3 DNA sequence: TGTGCCAGCTCACCACAGAGGAACACTGAAGCTTTCTTT. Protein: CASSPQRNTEAFF.

The sample holds one count of this clone. J is TRBJ1-5 and V is TRBV7-8; TRBD1 might be the D (5 bases). Germline V gene sequence: CDR1 SGHVS, CDR2 FQNEAQ. CDR3 length: 16 amino acids. V was cut by 4 bases and J by 1 base, with 14 bases left in between. CDR3 bases: TGTGCCAGCAGCTCCCGCCCAGGACAAAGCAATCAGCCCCAGCATTTT. Its protein product is CASSSRPGQSNQPQHF.

This sequence joins TRBV7-2 and TRBJ2-7, with D tentatively TRBD1 (6 bases). From germline, CDR1 is SGHTA and CDR2 FQGNSA. The CDR3 covers 13 residues. The ends were cut back, 2 bases at V and 4 bases at J, with 9 bases in the middle. In DNA form, the CDR3 reads TGTGCCAGCAGCTTAAGGGGGATGTACGAGCAGTACTTC. This codes for CASSLRGMYEQYF.

V gene TRBV2 combines with J gene TRBJ2-7; D not certain. The CDR3 runs 14 residues. Germline V CDR1 and CDR2: SNHLY, FYNNEI. V gave up 5 bases and J gave up 2 bases, with 13 bases separating them. CDR3 residues: CASSSDVSAYEQYF. In nucleotides, the CDR3 is TGTGCCAGCAGTTCAGATGTCTCGGCCTACGAGCAGTACTTC. The full variable domain, rest sourced from reference TRBV2 and TRBJ2-7, is EPEVTQTPSHQVTQMGQEVILRCVPISNHLYFYWYRQILGQKVEFLVSFYNNEISEKSEIFDDQFSVERPDGSNFTLKIRSTKLEDSAMYFCASSSDVSAYEQYFGPGTRLTVT.